Below, one T cell receptor beta chain is given with its context. Its cognate antigen has yet to be identified. It has no much larger one-base neighbor in the sample; base qualities were not kept. The identical CDR3 is also encoded by other nucleotide sequences in the sample. Using the deep immunoSEQ assay, multiplex PCR amplified TCR CDR3 regions from genomic DNA. Genomic DNA extracted from each cell subset was distributed evenly over all wells of several immunoSEQ 96-well plates, and each plate served as one replicate. Each replicate PCR for sorted subsets received around 200 ng genomic DNA, equal to around 32,000 T cell genomes. Purified libraries were measured with a Qubit 3.0 fluorometer, size-checked on a Bioanalyzer 2100, and measured again with the KAPA Library Quantification kit. Every immunoSEQ 96-well plate was sequenced on a dedicated single-read 150-cycle Illumina NextSeq 550 flow cell. The authors' analysis ran thus. Because the immunoSEQ output held only junctional sequences and lacked quality scores, the filtering could not match the filtering applied to full-length reads. Sequences were annotated with PyIR, a Python wrapper for IgBLAST v1.9, and V/J genes and CDR3 were assigned using IMGT germline references. Reads were filtered out if the reads had weak V/J assignments (E-value above 1e-6), no CDR3, stop codons, out-of-frame junctions, or ambiguous translated residues. V3J clonotypes were defined as sequences sharing an identical inferred V gene, J gene, and CDR3 amino acid sequence. Percentage overlap between repertoires was calculated by dividing the number of shared unique clonotypes by the size of the smaller repertoire. Three approaches were used to assess repertoire richness: RTK rarefaction, the Chao1 estimator, and Recon v2.1 estimates of unobserved clonotypes. Generation probabilities were computed with OLGA for all TCRbeta clonotypes obtained by the gDNA method from several donors. TCRdb holds this immuneACCESS table with in-frame rearrangements only. Some clones are missing; in checked studies, unresolved V genes explain under half, and the rest has no known cause. The V and J calls and clone size come from that table; D and trimming were worked out from the DNA. Here the sample has about 1.1 million clones; approximately 78% occur a single time. The ten largest clones take up under 0.8% of the sample.

These data originate in a study of shared clonotypes between healthy human individuals (dated by TCRdb to the early 2020s). Context from the whole study: The cohort comprised two women and a few men aged 18 to 49 years. For each donor, three plates each were used for CD4 naive and CD4 memory, two plates were used for CD8 naive, and one plate was used for CD8 memory. To estimate repertoire size and how much clonotypes are shared between individuals, the study performed deep sequencing of blood TCR repertoires from roughly five healthy adults. Libraries were prepared and TCR repertoires were sequenced by different laboratories using diverse techniques, in order to increase sequencing depth and limit assay-specific biases. Each donor's leukapheresis produced roughly between roughly 0.85 and 9 billion PBMCs. The research as a whole found: Estimated clonotype richness was generally larger for naive than for memory subsets. Across four donors, roughly 5.1% of naive CD4, roughly 3.8% of naive CD8, around 2.1% of memory CD4, and approximately 0.42% of memory CD8 clonotypes were shared. Compared with non-shared clonotypes, the clonotypes found in all four sorted-subset donors had higher generation probabilities. Pairwise subsampling led to the expectation that sequencing depth would affect the degree of clonotype sharing among donors. Because the study included only a small number of donors, the genetic and exposure-history diversity represented was limited. Even with the large sequencing depth, rarefaction of the sorted-subset datasets indicated that sequencing was incomplete. Sampling was limited to blood, and TCR repertoires in tissue likely differ from TCR repertoires in blood.

CDR1 is given as GTSNPN and CDR2 as SVGIG, both from the germline V gene (reference sequence). The germline ends are 11 bases apart after V is trimmed by 2 bases and J by 0 bases. Counted from cysteine to phenylalanine, this CDR3 has 15 amino acids. Only the CDR3 region is kept as DNA, spanning 45 bases read in frame from base 1. Donors were healthy HIV-negative adults with no recently reported acute infections or vaccinations. Every donor was a Caucasian adult residing in Nashville, Tennessee, USA. CD4+ T cells were enriched through magnetic negative selection, after which naive cells were positively selected on CD45RA and the remaining negative fraction served as the memory subset. After blood collection by leukapheresis, PBMCs were isolated using Ficoll-Histopaque density gradient centrifugation and then cryopreserved in the vapor phase of liquid nitrogen. Analytical flow cytometry was used to check the purity and quantity of every magnetically sorted T cell population. From each sorted fraction, genomic DNA was isolated and quantified by UV absorbance on a Nanodrop 2000c.

The sample consisted of memory CD4+ T cells from PBMCs. The cell subset or site tag for this specimen amounts to: CD45RA-negative fraction. The rearranged segments are TRBV30 and TRBJ1-3; TRBD1 is a possible D gene, resting on 5 matching bases. This TCR was recovered from a man aged 18 to 29 in good health. Some clones in this sample may be carry-over from other donors' samples. The DNA reads TGTGCCTGGAGTCCGAGAGGGGTCTCTGGAAACACCATATATTTT. This encodes CAWSPRGVSGNTIYF.